These T cell receptor beta chains were read from a single sample in a study of cytomegalovirus exposure and HLA in healthy donors. Libraries were prepared by immunoSEQ multiplex PCR; TCRdb keeps only in-frame clonotypes and omits some of them. The sample shows roughly 59,000 clones, more than 85% of them seen only once. The sequenced sample consisted of PBMCs. These receptor sequences come from a man between 18 and 35 years old in good health and CMV-seropositive. Each CDR3 is given with its conserved first and last residue. A D gene is named only where the DNA matches it firmly. Not all rows give a size; the values are once, few, many and, for expanded clones, a class.

V	J	D	size	DNA	CDR3
TRBV5-1	TRBJ2-5	TRBD1	-	TGCGCCAGCAGCCTCGGACAGGCGCAAGAGACCCAGTACTTC	CASSLGQAQETQYF
TRBV2	TRBJ2-4	-	-	TGTGCCAGCAGGGTTGGCGGAGCCAAAAACATTCAGTACTTC	CASRVGGAKNIQYF
TRBV9	TRBJ1-1	-	-	TGTGCCAGCAGCGTAGGGGCAGGGGCTGAAGCTTTCTTT	CASSVGAGAEAFF
TRBV2	TRBJ2-3	-	-	TGTGCCAGCAGGGGGGCTTCTAGCACAGATACGCAGTATTTT	CASRGASSTDTQYF
TRBV9	TRBJ2-2	-	-	TGTGCCAGCAGCCCCGGGACTGCTGGCGAGGGGGAGCTGTTTTTT	CASSPGTAGEGELFF
TRBV30	TRBJ2-7	TRBD1	-	TGTGCCTCAACAAGGGACAGGGGGGCCGAGCAGTACTTC	CASTRDRGAEQYF
TRBV27	TRBJ2-1	-	-	TGTGCCAGCAGTCTAAATTTAGGAGGACCGGGGAGAGGGCAGTTCTTC	CASSLNLGGPGRGQFF
TRBV10-2	TRBJ2-1	TRBD2	once	TGCGCCAGCAGTCGGACTAGCGGGAGGATTGGTGAGCAGTTCTTC	CASSRTSGRIGEQFF
TRBV28	TRBJ2-1	TRBD1	-	TGTGCCAGCAGTTTCGTCCTGAGGGGACAGAGAAACAATGAGCAGTTCTTC	CASSFVLRGQRNNEQFF
TRBV5-1	TRBJ2-7	-	-	TGCGCCAGCAGCCTTGGAGGGGGCGGAGGGGCCCAACCCTCCTACGAGCAGTACTTC	CASSLGGGGGAQPSYEQYF
TRBV7-3	TRBJ1-2	TRBD1	few	TGTGCCAGCAGCTACTCAGGGGGCCATGGCGGCTACACCTTC	CASSYSGGHGGYTF
TRBV28	TRBJ1-1	-	-	TGTGCCACGGATCGGGACACCGTCATGAACACTGAAGCTTTCTTT	CATDRDTVMNTEAFF
TRBV19	TRBJ1-1	-	-	TGTGCCAGGATAAACGGACGGCCAGCGGGTGAAGCTTTCTTT	CARINGRPAGEAFF
TRBV4-1	TRBJ2-7	TRBD2	-	TGCGCCAGCAGCCAGGGACCCACTAGCGGGACCTACGAGCAGTACTTC	CASSQGPTSGTYEQYF
TRBV4-1	TRBJ2-1	TRBD2	-	TGCGCCAGCAGCTACAGACTAGCGGGCGGTACCAATGAGCAGTTCTTC	CASSYRLAGGTNEQFF
TRBV6-6	TRBJ2-1	TRBD2	-	TGTGCCAGCAGCTTTAGCGGGAGGATCCCGGGGGAGCAGTTCTTC	CASSFSGRIPGEQFF
TRBV30	TRBJ1-3	-	-	TGTGCCTGGAGCGGGGGCTCTGGAAACACCATATATTTT	CAWSGGSGNTIYF
TRBV9	TRBJ2-4	TRBD2	-	TGTGCCACCCCGGCGGGGGGACTAGCGGGAGGACATCTAGCCAAAAACATTCAGTACTTC	CATPAGGLAGGHLAKNIQYF
TRBV15	TRBJ2-2	TRBD2	-	TGTGCCACTCAAGGGGTTGGCGGGAGGAGTCTCACCGGGGAGCTGTTTTTT	CATQGVGGRSLTGELFF
TRBV7-3	TRBJ2-1	TRBD2	-	TGTGCCAGCAGCCTAGCGGGAGGTAAGAATGAGCAGTTCTTC	CASSLAGGKNEQFF
TRBV30	TRBJ1-1	-	-	TGTGCCTGGATAGACAGGTGGCAGATGAACACTGAAGCTTTCTTT	CAWIDRWQMNTEAFF
TRBV28	TRBJ2-1	TRBD1	-	TGTGCCAGCAGCTTACAGGGGTATGAGCAGTTCTTC	CASSLQGYEQFF
TRBV5-1	TRBJ2-2	TRBD2	-	TGCGCCAGCAGCTTGGAGGGACTAGCGGGAGCGGGGACCGGGGAGCTGTTTTTT	CASSLEGLAGAGTGELFF
TRBV11-2	TRBJ2-1	TRBD2	-	TGTGCCAGCAGCCTTGGACTAGCGGGAGGCCTGAGCTCCTACAATGAGCAGTTCTTC	CASSLGLAGGLSSYNEQFF
TRBV6-1	TRBJ2-7	TRBD2	-	TGTGCCAGCAGTTCCTTAGCGGGTAGCTCCTACGAGCAGTACTTC	CASSSLAGSSYEQYF
TRBV5-5	TRBJ1-2	TRBD1	-	TGTGCCAGCAGCTTCACTAACAGGGGCTCCTATGGCTACACCTTC	CASSFTNRGSYGYTF
TRBV6-5	TRBJ1-2	-	-	TGTGCCAGCAGTCCTCGCAGGGACTATGGCTACACCTTC	CASSPRRDYGYTF